Listed below are T cell receptor beta chains from one sample, sequenced in a study of T cell repertoires in cytomegalovirus infection. TCRdb redid the calling of the reads with MiXCR, one entry per CDR3 protein. The sample holds some 440,000 distinct CDR3 sequences, roughly a third seen once. Sequenced sample: PBMCs. The receptors derive from a human donor in good health (CMV status not recorded). Some clones in this sample may be carry-over from other donors' samples. Both conserved end residues are part of each CDR3. The D gene is left open where the match is weak. Size is stated for part of the rows, as once, few or many counts, or as a class when the clone is expanded.

size	V	J	D	CDR3	DNA
few	TRBV4-3	TRBJ1-4	NA	CASSPGAVGEKLFF	TGCGCCAGCAGCCCAGGGGCAGTTGGGGAAAAACTGTTTTTT
NA	TRBV5-4	TRBJ2-1	NA	CASSLGRGRNERFF	TGTGCCAGCAGCTTGGGGCGGGGTAGAAATGAGCGGTTCTTC
NA	TRBV12-3/TRBV12-4	TRBJ1-6	NA	CASSLPQGRGWNSPLHF	TGTGCCAGCAGTTTACCACAGGGCCGAGGGTGGAATTCACCCCTCCACTTT
NA	TRBV19	TRBJ1-6	NA	CVTDNSGSSSYNSPLHF	TGTGTCACCGATAACAGCGGCAGCAGCTCCTATAATTCACCCCTCCACTTT
NA	TRBV7-9	TRBJ1-4	NA	CASSLEPGTNEKLFF	TGTGCCAGCAGCTTAGAACCAGGAACTAATGAAAAACTGTTTTTT
NA	TRBV4-2	TRBJ2-2	NA	CASSQDKGRGRAGELFF	TGTGCCAGCAGCCAAGATAAGGGCAGGGGGAGGGCCGGGGAGCTGTTTTTT
once	TRBV20-1	TRBJ2-3	NA	CSANPSTDTQYF	TGCAGTGCTAATCCTAGCACAGATACGCAGTATTTT
few	TRBV7-3	TRBJ2-1	NA	CASSPGVGNNEQFF	TGTGCCAGCAGCCCCGGGGTGGGTAACAATGAGCAGTTCTTC
NA	TRBV7-9	TRBJ1-4	NA	CASSLPGHIIATNENLFF	TGTGCCAGCAGCTTACCGGGACACATAATTGCAACTAATGAAAACCTGTTTTTT
many	TRBV7-2	TRBJ1-5	NA	CASSPRERQPQHF	TGTGCCAGCAGCCCCAGGGAACGTCAGCCCCAGCATTTT
few	TRBV6-2/TRBV6-3	TRBJ2-7	NA	CASSYLGANLNYEQYF	TGTGCCAGCAGTTACCTTGGGGCGAACTTAAACTACGAGCAGTACTTC
few	TRBV4-1	TRBJ2-7	TRBD1	CASSQDQGEYYEQYF	TGCGCCAGCAGCCAAGATCAGGGGGAATACTACGAGCAGTACTTC
NA	TRBV12-3/TRBV12-4	TRBJ2-7	TRBD1	CASRDREEQYF	TGTGCCAGCAGGGACAGGGAGGAGCAGTACTTC
once	TRBV6-1	TRBJ1-6	TRBD1	CASSPGQGRSPLHF	TGTGCCAGCAGCCCCGGACAGGGGAGATCTCCCCTCCACTTT
many	TRBV7-2	TRBJ1-1	NA	CASSHQGQANTEAFF	TGTGCCAGCAGCCACCAGGGGCAGGCGAACACTGAAGCTTTCTTT
few	TRBV7-8	TRBJ2-3	NA	CASSLSRGNPDTQYF	TGTGCCAGCAGCTTATCTCGGGGGAACCCAGATACGCAGTATTTT
few	TRBV7-2	TRBJ1-1	NA	CASSLAVSTEAFF	TGTGCCAGCAGCTTAGCAGTGTCCACTGAAGCTTTCTTT
many	TRBV18	TRBJ1-1	TRBD1	CASSSTGVNTEAFF	TGTGCCAGCTCATCAACAGGGGTGAACACTGAAGCTTTCTTT
NA	TRBV20-1	TRBJ1-5	NA	CSARGSPRLLVGPQHF	TGCAGTGCTAGGGGTAGCCCCCGTCTCCTCGTGGGGCCCCAGCATTTT
NA	TRBV7-6	TRBJ1-2	NA	CASSLAPGEGYTF	TGTGCCAGCAGCTTAGCTCCAGGGGAAGGCTACACCTTC
NA	TRBV6-6	TRBJ1-1	NA	CASSYTHAPGSGTEAFF	TGTGCCAGCAGTTACACCCACGCCCCAGGGTCGGGGACTGAAGCTTTCTTT
once	TRBV20-1	TRBJ2-3	NA	CSASRGTSTDTQYF	TGCAGTGCATCCCGGGGGACAAGCACAGATACGCAGTATTTT
few	TRBV11-2	TRBJ2-5	TRBD2	CASSTPTSGDQETQYF	TGTGCCAGCAGCACACCCACTAGCGGTGATCAAGAGACCCAGTACTTC
few	TRBV15	TRBJ2-7	TRBD2	CATSRDYRLAGLEQYF	TGTGCCACCAGCAGAGATTATCGGCTAGCGGGCCTCGAGCAGTACTTC
NA	TRBV19	TRBJ2-1	TRBD2	CASTSGASGGLRYNEQFF	TGTGCCAGTACTTCAGGGGCTAGCGGGGGCCTGAGATACAATGAGCAGTTCTTC
few	TRBV2	TRBJ2-1	TRBD1	CASSLDRVHEQFF	TGTGCCAGCAGTTTAGACAGGGTCCATGAGCAGTTCTTC
NA	TRBV6-5	TRBJ2-2	NA	CASSYFGGQPGELFF	TGTGCCAGCAGTTACTTTGGGGGGCAGCCCGGGGAGCTGTTTTTT
few	TRBV7-8	TRBJ2-3	NA	CASSPQVGGPDTQYF	TGTGCCAGCAGCCCCCAGGTGGGGGGCCCAGATACGCAGTATTTT
NA	TRBV7-2	TRBJ2-3	NA	CASSRGGGGPNTQYF	TGTGCCAGCTCCAGGGGAGGGGGGGGCCCAAATACGCAGTATTTT
NA	TRBV11-2	TRBJ2-2	NA	CASSLERAAGELFF	TGTGCCAGCAGCTTGGAAAGGGCGGCCGGGGAGCTGTTTTTT
many	TRBV7-8	TRBJ2-7	TRBD1	CASSFPGQNYEQYF	TGTGCCAGCAGCTTCCCGGGACAGAACTACGAGCAGTACTTC
many	TRBV7-9	TRBJ2-7	TRBD1	CASSWTGGEQYF	TGTGCCAGCAGCTGGACAGGCGGCGAGCAGTACTTC
NA	TRBV28	TRBJ2-7	TRBD1	CASTAGTGSYEQYF	TGTGCCAGCACCGCCGGGACAGGGTCCTACGAGCAGTACTTC
NA	TRBV10-2	TRBJ1-3	NA	CASSDRASSGNTIYF	TGCGCCAGCAGTGACAGGGCGAGCTCTGGAAACACCATATATTTT
NA	TRBV19	TRBJ2-7	NA	CASRGRDSYEQYF	TGTGCCAGTAGGGGACGGGACTCCTACGAGCAGTACTTC
few	TRBV12-3/TRBV12-4	TRBJ2-2	NA	CASTPQNTGELFF	TGTGCCAGCACCCCTCAGAACACCGGGGAGCTGTTTTTT
many	TRBV7-8	TRBJ1-6	TRBD1	CASSPTGESNSPLHF	TGTGCCAGCAGCCCGACAGGGGAAAGTAATTCACCCCTCCACTTT
NA	TRBV20-1	TRBJ2-7	TRBD1	CSAPWPGQGYEQYF	TGCAGTGCACCATGGCCGGGACAGGGATACGAGCAGTACTTC
few	TRBV12-3/TRBV12-4	TRBJ2-7	NA	CASGLGHTYEQYF	TGTGCCAGCGGTTTAGGGCACACCTACGAGCAGTACTTC
many	TRBV7-4	TRBJ2-7	TRBD2	CASLERGAKTMEQYF	TGTGCCAGCCTAGAGCGGGGGGCGAAAACGATGGAGCAGTACTTC
NA	TRBV28	TRBJ2-3	NA	CASSLRPFSSTDTQYF	TGTGCCAGCAGTTTAAGGCCATTCTCTAGCACAGATACGCAGTATTTT
few	TRBV27	TRBJ2-5	TRBD2	CASSTDYAGGPETQYF	TGTGCCAGCAGTACGGACTATGCGGGGGGGCCAGAGACCCAGTACTTC
NA	TRBV12-5	TRBJ2-7	TRBD1	CASGPPSTQGARYEQYF	TGTGCTAGTGGTCCCCCCTCGACTCAGGGGGCGCGGTACGAGCAGTACTTC
few	TRBV5-5	TRBJ1-6	TRBD1	CASSAGTGDSPLHF	TGTGCCAGCAGCGCAGGGACAGGGGATTCACCCCTCCACTTT
NA	TRBV27	TRBJ2-7	NA	CASSLEGGTLGGGPYEQYF	TGTGCCAGCAGTTTGGAAGGGGGCACCTTGGGGGGGGGGCCGTACGAGCAGTACTTC
NA	TRBV4-3	TRBJ1-4	TRBD1	CASSQGWRQGNEKLFF	TGCGCCAGCAGCCAAGGTTGGAGACAGGGTAATGAAAAACTGTTTTTT
NA	TRBV18	TRBJ1-4	NA	CASSPPPGGEKLFF	TGTGCCAGCTCACCACCCCCCGGGGGTGAAAAACTGTTTTTT
NA	TRBV5-1	TRBJ1-2	NA	CASSFQTGLYGYTF	TGCGCCAGCAGCTTCCAGACAGGCCTTTATGGCTACACCTTC
many	TRBV7-2	TRBJ1-5	TRBD1	CASSAGQGSSQPQHF	TGTGCCAGCAGCGCCGGACAGGGCAGTAGTCAGCCCCAGCATTTT
NA	TRBV29-1	TRBJ1-4	NA	CSGRGRATNEKLFF	TGCAGCGGCCGCGGCAGGGCAACTAATGAAAAACTGTTTTTT
NA	TRBV19	TRBJ1-4	NA	CASKVSAGEKLFF	TGTGCCAGTAAAGTCAGCGCGGGGGAAAAACTGTTTTTT
few	TRBV6-1	TRBJ2-7	TRBD1	CASASTGGYSVQYF	TGTGCCAGCGCCTCGACAGGGGGCTATTCGGTGCAGTACTTC
many	TRBV7-2	TRBJ1-2	NA	CASSPGRGNYGYTF	TGTGCCAGCAGCCCGGGGAGGGGCAACTATGGCTACACCTTC
NA	TRBV7-9	TRBJ1-2	NA	CASSLASGPGSRYGYTF	TGTGCCAGCAGCTTAGCCTCCGGTCCTGGGTCTCGCTATGGCTACACCTTC
NA	TRBV20-1	TRBJ2-1	TRBD1	CSAGEGTATYNEQFF	TGCAGTGCAGGAGAGGGGACAGCAACCTACAATGAGCAGTTCTTC
NA	TRBV25-1	TRBJ1-2	TRBD1	CASSEGGQGYGYTF	TGTGCCAGCAGTGAGGGGGGACAGGGCTATGGCTACACCTTC
NA	TRBV14	TRBJ1-1	NA	CASSRELWREQGKNTEAFF	TGTGCCAGCAGCCGAGAGTTGTGGAGGGAGCAGGGGAAGAACACTGAAGCTTTCTTT